This TCR beta chain was found in a study of T cells in Graves' hyperthyroidism and ophthalmopathy. Study-level results: Blood samples included most of the expanded thyroid clonotypes exceeding 0.001. Before onset, ophthalmopathy was predicted by the model a median approximately 6.6 months earlier.

This clonotype appeared many times. Its antigen is not known. Hyperthyroidism patients were newly diagnosed, had disease duration under 2 months, and were aged 18 to 65 years. The source of the PBMCs was less than 12 ml of fresh peripheral blood. TCR beta CDR3 regions were amplified from RNA transcripts. The HTBI primer set drove a first-round RT-PCR of the TCR CDR3. TCRdb ran MiXCR on the multiplex PCR reads and lists one entry per CDR3 protein. The repertoire holds over 700,000 distinct CDR3 sequences, with approximately 18% as singletons. Trimming cost V 1 base and J 2 bases, with 9 bases left between them. The CDR3 runs 14 residues. Germline values: CDR1 PRHDT, CDR2 FYEKMQ (reference sequence).

The V gene is TRBV13, the J gene TRBJ2-7; no reliable D call. The sequencing input was blood. The TCR originated in a woman in her forties or fifties with Graves' hyperthyroidism that later progressed to Graves' ophthalmopathy. CDR3 region: CASSLARNTYEQYF. CDR3 DNA: TGTGCCAGCAGCTTAGCTCGGAACACCTACGAGCAGTACTTC.